The 31 T cell receptor beta chains in this list originate from one sample, sequenced in a study of blood T cell repertoires in COVID-19 (dated by TCRdb to the early 2020s). The library was prepared using the immunoSEQ multiplex PCR assay. TCRdb mirrors the immuneACCESS table, restricted to in-frame sequences. Some clones are absent from its copies; in checked studies, under half trace to an unresolved V gene, and the reason for the others is unknown. Here the sample has approximately 210,000 clones; 87% occur a single time. The ten top clones hold approximately 7.3% of the sample. Sequenced: PBMCs or T cells enriched from blood (not recorded which). These receptors all come from a young man in a cohort exposed to, infected with or recovered from COVID-19 (not recorded which).

CDR3 coding DNA: TGTGCCACCAACAGGGGAGGTTCTAATTCACCCCTCCACTTT. Translating it yields CATNRGGSNSPLHF. The chain links TRBV15 to TRBJ1-6; 7 bases fit TRBD1. This CDR3 has 14 residues. CDR1 and CDR2 (germline): LNHNV, YYDKDF (reference sequence). The J segment lost 6 bases and the V segment lost 7 bases, leaving 6 bases of the junction unmatched. The variable domain in full, with the rest retrieved from reference TRBV15 and TRBJ1-6, is DAMVIQNPRYQVTQFGKPVTLSCSQTLNHNVMYWYQQKSSQAPKLLFHYYDKDFNNEADTPDNFQSRRPNTSFCFLDIRSPGLGDTAMYLCATNRGGSNSPLHFGNGTRLTVT.

V usage is TRBV10-3 and J usage is TRBJ1-1, with TRBD1 as a possible D gene (6 bases). Germline-derived CDR1 and CDR2 are ENHRY and SYGVKD. The CDR3 loop spans 14 amino acids. Trimming cost V 7 bases and J 4 bases, with 16 bases left between them. In DNA form, the CDR3 reads TGTGCCATCAAAATTGACCTAGGGGGCACTGAAGCTTTCTTT. Its translation: CAIKIDLGGTEAFF.

This CDR3 reads CASSPGATNEKLFF. The CDR3 DNA follows: TGCGCCAGCAGCCCCGGGGCAACTAATGAAAAACTGTTTTTT. V gene TRBV5-1 combines with J gene TRBJ1-4; D is unclear. Germline values: CDR1 SGHRS, CDR2 YFSETQ. V was shortened by 4 bases and J by 0 bases, with 7 bases between the two germline ends. The CDR3 spans 14 residues.

V usage is TRBV4-3 and J usage is TRBJ1-2; 7 bases line up with TRBD1. Germline CDR1 and CDR2: LGHNA and YSLEER. There are 14 residues in the CDR3. The J segment lost 6 bases and the V segment lost 1 base, leaving 5 bases of the junction unmatched. DNA of the CDR3: TGCGCCAGCAGCCAAGCCCTGGGACAGCATGGCTACACCTTC. Protein product: CASSQALGQHGYTF.

The chain uses TRBV28 and TRBJ1-5; the D gene is possibly TRBD1 (6 bases). This CDR3 is 12 amino acids long. Germline V gene lookup returns CDR1 MDHEN and CDR2 SYDVKM. Trimming took 6 bases from V and 9 from J, leaving 12 bases between them. The CDR3 sequence: CASRLQGRPQHF. The CDR3, as DNA: TGTGCCAGCAGATTACAGGGTCGGCCCCAGCATTTT.

The chain employs TRBV6-1 and TRBJ2-1; D perhaps matches TRBD2 (5 bases). Germline V gene data show CDR1 as MNHNS and CDR2 as SASEGT. With 2 bases removed from V and 4 bases from J, the gap between germline ends came to 24 bases. There are 19 residues in the CDR3. This CDR3 reads CASSELSGGAALSYNEQFF. The CDR3 DNA sequence: TGTGCCAGCAGTGAATTATCCGGAGGAGCGGCGCTTTCATACAATGAGCAGTTCTTC.

This chain links TRBV28 with TRBJ1-2, with D possibly matching TRBD1 (6 bases). The CDR3 is 15 residues long. Germline V lookup: CDR1 MDHEN, CDR2 SYDVKM. Trimming left V 6 bases short and J 4 bases short, with 18 bases between. The CDR3 region is CASRFTGGSSYGYTF. CDR3 DNA: TGTGCCAGCAGGTTCACTGGGGGCAGCTCCTATGGCTACACCTTC.

This clone was seen only once. The rearrangement uses TRBV28 and TRBJ1-2; D is uncertain. There are 17 residues in the CDR3. Germline CDR1 is MDHEN and CDR2 is SYDVKM. V lost 1 base and J lost 4, with 19 bases in between. CDR3 in amino acids: CASSLSASRAEIYGYTF. The CDR3 nucleotides read TGTGCCAGCAGTTTATCTGCCTCGAGGGCAGAAATCTATGGCTACACCTTC.

The V gene is TRBV4-1, the J gene TRBJ2-7, with D hard to call. Germline V gene data show CDR1 as MGHRA and CDR2 as YSYEKL. The CDR3 extends over 13 amino acids. The germline V and J ends were trimmed by 5 bases and 4 bases, with 12 bases remaining between them. This CDR3 reads CASSTLETYEQYF. CDR3 bases: TGCGCCAGCAGCACCCTAGAGACTTACGAGCAGTACTTC.

This clone has only one observation. The chain links TRBV5-6 to TRBJ1-1; the D is unclear. The CDR3 has 13 residues. CDR1 is SGHDT and CDR2 is YYEEEE in the germline V gene. V shed 1 base and J shed 8 bases, with 12 bases lying between them. As DNA, the CDR3 is TGTGCCAGCAGCTTGAACTCCCCGGGAGAAGCTTTCTTT. This gives the protein CASSLNSPGEAFF.

The chain employs TRBV5-6 and TRBJ2-7, with 7 nucleotides matching TRBD2. Per the germline V gene, CDR1 is SGHDT and CDR2 is YYEEEE. The CDR3 runs 15 residues. V trimming: 4 bases; J trimming: 2 bases; junction bases outside the gene matches: 9. The CDR3 loop is CASSAGEGGPYEQYF. DNA of the CDR3: TGTGCCAGCAGCGCCGGGGAGGGAGGCCCCTACGAGCAGTACTTC.

The genes are TRBV5-1 and TRBJ2-7, with 7 bases fitting TRBD1. The CDR3 contains 16 residues. The germline CDR1 and CDR2 sequences are SGHRS and YFSETQ. V lost 2 bases, J lost 5 bases, and 13 bases stayed unmatched. The CDR3 protein is CASSLSNRGPSDEQYF. The CDR3 coding sequence is TGCGCCAGCAGCTTAAGTAACAGGGGACCCTCGGACGAGCAGTACTTC.

The rearrangement joins TRBV5-6 to TRBJ1-5, with TRBD1 matching over 8 bases. Trimming cost V 3 bases and J 3 bases; bases outside gene matches: 11. This CDR3 contains 17 residues. Germline CDR1 SGHDT, CDR2 YYEEEE. The CDR3 sequence: CASSSSRTGSPNQPQHF. The CDR3 bases are TGTGCCAGCAGCTCGTCCAGGACAGGGAGTCCCAATCAGCCCCAGCATTTT.

The gene calls are TRBV4-3 and TRBJ2-7; 8 bases agree with TRBD2. J lost 2 bases, V lost 0 bases, and 3 bases had no gene match. Germline CDR1 reads LGHNA; CDR2 reads YSLEER. The CDR3 is 15 residues long. The CDR3 coding sequence is TGCGCCAGCAGCCAAGAGGCTAGCGGGCCCTACGAGCAGTACTTC. Amino acid sequence: CASSQEASGPYEQYF.

In its sample, this clone was seen a few times. The genes are TRBV10-2 and TRBJ2-7, with D unresolved. The CDR3 extends over 11 amino acids. The V and J ends lost 4 bases and 3 bases respectively, with 4 bases between them. Germline-derived CDR1 and CDR2 are WSHSY and SAAADI. CDR3 amino acids: CASSGGYEQYF. Written as DNA, the CDR3 is TGCGCCAGCAGTGGCGGCTACGAGCAGTACTTC.

The chain has TRBV5-1 and TRBJ1-5; TRBD1 matches 8 bases. This CDR3 comprises 14 residues. Trimming took 6 bases from V and 7 from J; bases not matched to a gene: 9. Germline V gene lookup returns CDR1 SGHRS and CDR2 YFSETQ. In DNA form, the CDR3 reads TGCGCCAGCAAGTTAGGACAGGGTGGCCAGCCCCAGCATTTT. This gives the protein CASKLGQGGQPQHF.

The gene calls are TRBV28 and TRBJ1-4; 7 positions match TRBD1. With 5 bases clipped from V and 8 bases from J, the junction kept 11 bases outside the gene matches. The length of the CDR3 is 15 residues. CDR1 is MDHEN and CDR2 is SYDVKM in the germline V gene. CDR3 region: CASSPRDSAGEKLFF. The CDR3, as DNA: TGTGCCAGCAGTCCCCGGGACAGCGCGGGGGAAAAACTGTTTTTT.

V usage is TRBV29-1 and J usage is TRBJ2-7; D gene ambiguous. V lost 3 bases, J lost 2 bases, and 8 bases lay in between. Germline V gene lookup returns CDR1 SQVTM and CDR2 ANQGSEA. The CDR3 covers 12 residues. DNA of the CDR3: TGCAGCGTTGAGGGCAGCCCCTACGAGCAGTACTTC. Translating gives CSVEGSPYEQYF.

CDR3 sequence reads: CASSQDLIGLRGEKLFF. The CDR3 DNA follows: TGTGCCAGCAGCCAAGACCTCATTGGGCTACGTGGGGAAAAACTGTTTTTT. The V gene is TRBV3-1 (or the pseudogene TRBV3-2), the J gene TRBJ1-4, with D unclear. The V end lost 0 bases, the J end lost 8 bases, and 19 bases lay between the germline ends. The CDR3 consists of 17 residues. The germline V gene has CDR1 LGHDT and CDR2 YNNKEL (reference sequence).

The chain uses TRBV11-2 and TRBJ2-1, with 7 bases aligning to TRBD2. The CDR3 loop spans 16 amino acids. Germline values: CDR1 SGHAT, CDR2 FQNNGV. The junction had 19 bases not matched to a gene; V was cut back by 9 bases and J by 8 bases. CDR3 nucleotides: TGTGCCAGAGGACCCAGCGGGGACCCTTTGGTGGATGAGCAGTTCTTC. Translated, it gives CARGPSGDPLVDEQFF.

The gene calls are TRBV6-1 and TRBJ1-6, with 7 bases aligning to TRBD1. Germline-derived CDR1 and CDR2 are MNHNS and SASEGT. Trimming removed 1 base from V and 7 bases from J; junction bases left unmatched: 4. The CDR3 extends over 15 amino acids. CDR3 sequence (DNA): TGTGCCAGCAGTGAAGTAGACAGGGCGAATTCACCCCTCCACTTT. The encoded protein is CASSEVDRANSPLHF.

The genes are TRBV6-5 and TRBJ1-5; weak D call: TRBD1 (5 bases). From germline, CDR1 is MNHEY and CDR2 SVGAGI. CDR3 length equals 15 residues. Deletions cut 5 bases from V and 3 bases from J, with 14 bases between. DNA of the CDR3: TGTGCCAGCAGTAAGCCCGGGGGGGACAATCAGCCCCAGCATTTT. Translation: CASSKPGGDNQPQHF.

CDR3 in amino acids: CASRTAGVGEQYF. The CDR3 DNA reads TGCGCCAGCAGAACAGCGGGAGTTGGAGAGCAGTACTTC. V gene TRBV5-1 combines with J gene TRBJ2-7, with 8 nucleotides matching TRBD2. Trimming took 5 bases from V and 7 from J; bases not matched to a gene: 8. This CDR3 region has 13 residues. Germline V gives CDR1 SGHRS, CDR2 YFSETQ.

The chain has TRBV7-6 and TRBJ2-1; 8 nucleotides agree with TRBD2. V shed 2 bases and J 7 bases; nucleotides not matched to a gene: 13. Germline CDR1 is SGHVS and CDR2 is FNYEAQ. The length of the CDR3 is 17 residues. The CDR3 DNA follows: TGTGCCAGCAGCTTAAAGTGGACTCCCTCGGGAGGGAATGAGCAGTTCTTC. This sequence encodes CASSLKWTPSGGNEQFF.

The rearrangement uses TRBV5-5 and TRBJ1-2; TRBD1 might be the D (6 bases). The CDR3 is 13 amino acids. Germline V gives CDR1 SGHKS, CDR2 YYEKEE (reference sequence). Trimming left V 5 bases short and J 5 bases short, with 13 bases between. This CDR3 reads CASSLMGAYGYTF. The CDR3 nucleotides are TGTGCCAGCAGTTTGATGGGGGCATATGGCTACACCTTC. The whole variable domain, filled in from reference TRBV5-5 and TRBJ1-2, reads DAGVTQSPTHLIKTRGQQVTLRCSPISGHKSVSWYQQVLGQGPQFIFQYYEKEERGRGNFPDRFSARQFPNYSSELNVNALLLGDSALYLCASSLMGAYGYTFGSGTRLTVV.

V is TRBV5-8 and J is TRBJ1-5, with 9 bases fitting TRBD1. The CDR3 is 17 residues long. V lost 4 bases, J lost 0 bases, and 8 bases stayed unmatched. Germline V gives CDR1 SGHTS, CDR2 YDEGEE. Here the CDR3 reads CASSDHGTGHSNQPQHF. In DNA form, the CDR3 reads TGTGCCAGCAGCGACCACGGGACAGGGCATAGCAATCAGCCCCAGCATTTT. Looking up the rest from reference TRBV5-8 and TRBJ1-5 gives the full variable domain: EAGVTQSPTHLIKTRGQQATLRCSPISGHTSVYWYQQALGLGLQFLLWYDEGEERNRGNFPPRFSGRQFPNYSSELNVNALELEDSALYLCASSDHGTGHSNQPQHFGDGTRLSIL.

The chain joins TRBV19 to TRBJ2-7, with 12 positions matching TRBD1. Germline-derived CDR1 and CDR2 are LNHDA and SQIVND (reference sequence). This CDR3 has 16 residues. V dropped 4 bases and J dropped 6; count of bases not matched to a gene: 10. The CDR3 DNA sequence: TGTGCCAGTAGTACTTTATCCGGGACAGGGGGCTCCGAGCAGTACTTC. Its translation is CASSTLSGTGGSEQYF.

The rearrangement joins TRBV25-1 to TRBJ2-3; D ambiguous. The CDR3 sequence is 13 residues long. Looked up from germline, CDR1 is MGHDK and CDR2 is SYGVNS. V shed 3 bases and J shed 6 bases, with 10 bases lying between them. This CDR3 is CASSEEQPDTQYF. The CDR3 region has the DNA TGTGCCAGCAGTGAGGAACAGCCCGATACGCAGTATTTT. The full variable domain, in which reference TRBV25-1 and TRBJ2-3 provide the parts outside the CDR3, is EADIYQTPRYLVIGTGKKITLECSQTMGHDKMYWYQQDPGMELHLIHYSYGVNSTEKGDLSSESTVSRIRTEHFPLTLESARPSHTSQYLCASSEEQPDTQYFGPGTRLTVL.

The V and J genes are TRBV5-1 and TRBJ1-5, with 7 bases aligning to TRBD1. After removal of 5 bases from V and 5 bases from J, the junction contained 10 bases not matched to a gene. Germline V gene lookup returns CDR1 SGHRS and CDR2 YFSETQ. The CDR3 has 15 amino acids. The CDR3 loop reads CASSRTGQRDQPQHF. CDR3 nucleotides: TGCGCCAGCAGTCGGACAGGTCAACGCGATCAGCCCCAGCATTTT.

The V gene is TRBV5-1, the J gene TRBJ2-7; D may be TRBD1 (6 bases). V lost 1 base to trimming and J lost 5 bases, with 10 bases between them. The CDR3 is 13 amino acids. Looked up from germline, CDR1 is SGHRS and CDR2 is YFSETQ. CDR3: CASSLSRGHEQYF. For the CDR3, the DNA is TGCGCCAGCAGCTTGTCCAGGGGCCACGAGCAGTACTTC. Variable domain in full (rest from reference TRBV5-1 and TRBJ2-7): KAGVTQTPRYLIKTRGQQVTLSCSPISGHRSVSWYQQTPGQGLQFLFEYFSETQRNKGNFPGRFSGRQFSNSRSEMNVSTLELGDSALYLCASSLSRGHEQYFGPGTRLTVT.

The chain is built from TRBV28 and TRBJ1-2; 9 bases are shared with TRBD1. The germline gives CDR1 MDHEN, CDR2 SYDVKM. V was clipped by 11 bases and J by 7 bases; unmatched bases: 14. The CDR3 loop spans 14 amino acids. DNA for the CDR3: TGTGCCTACCACCCGGGACAGGGTCTGGGTGGCTACACCTTC. Amino acid sequence: CAYHPGQGLGGYTF.